The T cell receptor beta chain under discussion was sequenced for a study of CD8+ T cells in alopecia areata. Study-wide context: Patients received oral tofacitinib, 5 to 10 mg twice daily, for moderate-to-severe alopecia areata. Study-wide points: Possibly as an HLA-related effect, TCR sharing across patients appeared less clear than in mice. Across lesional scalp, and particularly alopecia totalis/universalis, clonality surpassed that of normal scalp.

Extraction of RNA preceded its reverse transcription into cDNA, which served as the sequencing template. Some clones are missing from TCRdb's copy, which holds only in-frame ones; the method was immunoSEQ multiplex PCR. Seen here are about 180,000 clones, approximately 62% observed once, and the top ten hold 1.7%. Trimming took 5 bases from V and 1 from J; bases not matched to a gene: 10. The CDR3 consists of 15 residues. Germline V lookup: CDR1 SQVTM, CDR2 ANQGSEA. Lesional scalp punch biopsies and peripheral blood came from alopecia areata patients. Of note for this clone: Its antigen is undetermined.

Source: CD4+ T cells sorted from blood, taken at week 0. This rearrangement joins TRBV29-1 to TRBJ1-1; 7 bases are a match to TRBD1. The clonotype was recovered from a human donor with alopecia areata. CDR3 in amino acids: CSVWVTGSRNTEAFF. The CDR3 coding sequence is TGCAGCGTTTGGGTGACAGGGAGTCGGAACACTGAAGCTTTCTTT. Full variable domain (remainder filled in from reference TRBV29-1 and TRBJ1-1): SAVISQKPSRDICQRGTSLTIQCQVDSQVTMMFWYRQQPGQSLTLIATANQGSEATYESGFVIDKFPISRPNLTFSTLTVSNMSPEDSSIYLCSVWVTGSRNTEAFFGQGTRLTVV.